The text below deals with one TCR beta chain. Which antigen it targets is not known. Nothing much larger sits one base from this clone, and base qualities are not available. The donors were healthy, HIV-negative adults who had no recently reported acute infections or vaccinations. Only Caucasian adults living in Nashville, Tennessee, USA were represented among the donors. CD4+ T cells were enriched by magnetic negative selection; naive cells were then positively selected on CD45RA, and the negative fraction formed the memory subset. After blood collection by leukapheresis, PBMCs were isolated using Ficoll-Histopaque density gradient centrifugation and then cryopreserved in the vapor phase of liquid nitrogen. Analytical flow cytometry was used to check the purity and quantity of each magnetically sorted T cell population. Genomic DNA was isolated from every sorted fraction and measured by UV absorbance on a Nanodrop 2000c.

This record belongs to a study of shared clonotypes between healthy human individuals (dated by TCRdb to the early 2020s). For context, the study as a whole: A few men and two women, aged 18 to 49 years, made up the cohort. For each donor, CD4 naive and CD4 memory were each given three plates, CD8 naive was given two plates, and CD8 memory was given one plate. The study deeply sequenced blood TCR repertoires of about five healthy adults to estimate repertoire size and the extent of clonotype sharing between individuals. Libraries were prepared and TCR repertoires were sequenced by different laboratories using diverse techniques, in order to increase sequencing depth and limit assay-specific biases. Per donor, leukapheresis produced somewhere between about 0.94 and 8.9 billion PBMCs.

From V the trimming removes 1 base and from J it removes 6 bases, while the gene matches leave 10 bases of the junction unaccounted for. For CDR1 and CDR2, the germline V gene lists MGHRA and YSYEKL. The CDR3, from cysteine to phenylalanine, totals 17 residues. The retained sequence is limited to the CDR3, 51 bases, with the frame set at the first base. TCR CDR3 regions were amplified from genomic DNA by multiplex PCR using the deep immunoSEQ assay. Extracted genomic DNA from each cell subset was distributed evenly across all wells of several immunoSEQ 96-well plates, and each plate was treated as a replicate. Each replicate PCR for sorted subsets received 150 to 250 ng genomic DNA, equal to some 32,000 T cell genomes. Purified libraries were quantified with a Qubit 3.0 fluorometer, sized on a Bioanalyzer 2100, and re-quantified with the KAPA Library Quantification kit. Every immunoSEQ 96-well plate was sequenced on a dedicated single-read 150-cycle Illumina NextSeq 550 flow cell. The paper's processing steps were these. Because the immunoSEQ output held only junctional sequences and lacked quality scores, the filtering could not match the filtering applied to full-length reads. Sequences were annotated with PyIR, a Python wrapper for IgBLAST v1.9, using IMGT germline references to assign V/J genes and CDR3. Reads with weak V/J assignments (E-value above 1e-6), missing CDR3, stop codons, out-of-frame junctions, or ambiguous translated residues were removed. V3J clonotypes were defined by identical inferred V gene, J gene, and CDR3 amino acid sequence. Percentage overlap between repertoires was calculated by dividing the number of shared unique clonotypes by the size of the smaller repertoire. Repertoire richness was assessed with RTK rarefaction, the Chao1 estimator, and Recon v2.1 estimates of unobserved clonotypes. Generation probabilities were computed with OLGA for all TCRbeta clonotypes obtained by the gDNA method from a handful of donors. What TCRdb holds here is the immuneACCESS table cut down to in-frame rearrangements. Part of the clones is not present; checked against another copy, under half of the missing clones reflect an unresolved V gene, and the others are unexplained. That table supplies the V and J calls and clone size; D and trimming were determined from the DNA. The sample has about 1 million clones on record, around 76% of them singletons. The top ten hold approximately 1.5% of the sample.

Study-wide conclusions, independent of this receptor: Sampling was restricted to blood, and TCR repertoires in tissue are likely to differ from TCR repertoires in blood. Incomplete sequencing was indicated by rarefaction of sorted-subset datasets, despite the large sequencing depth. Based on pairwise subsampling, the degree of clonotype sharing among donors was expected to be affected by sequencing depth. Naive subsets generally had larger estimated clonotype richness than memory subsets did. Sharing across four donors was observed for approximately 5% of naive CD4, 3.5% of naive CD8, 2% to 2.5% of memory CD4, and roughly 0.4% of memory CD8 clonotypes. Clonotypes shared by all four sorted-subset donors showed higher generation probabilities than non-shared clonotypes. Because the study included a small number of donors, the genetic and exposure-history diversity represented was limited.

Sequencing input: memory CD4+ T cells sorted from blood. In light of the paper, this sample's cell subset or site label describes: CD45RA-negative fraction. This sequence originates from a young man in good health. Recombination linked TRBV4-1 to TRBJ2-3; 10 middle bases align to TRBD2. The CDR3 region reads CASSQVFSGGAWDTQYF. The nucleotides are TGCGCCAGCAGCCAAGTTTTCAGCGGGGGGGCTTGGGATACGCAGTATTTT.